A single sample gave rise to the 5 T cell receptor beta chains below, sequenced in a study of cytomegalovirus exposure and HLA in healthy donors. Researchers ran the PCR with 60 Vbeta and 13 Jbeta primers. Generated by immunoSEQ multiplex PCR, the TCRdb table keeps only in-frame clones and is missing some. The sample holds more than 200,000 clones, 75% to 80% seen once. The material sequenced was PBMCs. These TCRs come from a man in his late teens or twenties in good health and CMV-seronegative.

V is TRBV27 and J is TRBJ2-3, with 8 bases that match TRBD1. CDR3 length: 16 residues. After removal of 2 bases from V and 3 bases from J, the junction contained 7 bases not matched to a gene. Germline V CDR1 and CDR2: MNHEY, SMNVEV (reference sequence). The CDR3 sequence is CASSLVAGGGTDTQYF. CDR3 DNA: TGTGCCAGCAGTTTAGTCGCAGGGGGCGGAACAGATACGCAGTATTTT.

The gene calls are TRBV2 and TRBJ2-7, with TRBD1 identical over 10 bases. The germline V gene has CDR1 SNHLY and CDR2 FYNNEI. The trim removed 10 bases at V and 3 bases at J, leaving 3 bases unmatched. This CDR3 has 12 residues. The CDR3 spells CATRDRGYEQYF. CDR3 DNA sequence: TGTGCCACCAGGGACAGGGGCTACGAGCAGTACTTC.

This clone was detected only a few times. This chain joins TRBV6-5 and TRBJ2-2, with D possibly matching TRBD2 (5 bases). The germline V and J ends were trimmed by 0 bases and 5 bases, with 7 bases remaining between them. The CDR3 is 14 amino acids. Germline-derived CDR1 and CDR2 are MNHEY and SVGAGI. The DNA of the CDR3 is TGTGCCAGCAGTTACTCGGACTCTACCGGGGAGCTGTTTTTT. It translates to CASSYSDSTGELFF.

The chain couples TRBV27 to TRBJ2-5; 10 bases are a match to TRBD2. From germline, CDR1 is MNHEY and CDR2 SMNVEV (reference sequence). J gave up 3 bases and V 4 bases, and 5 bases lay outside the gene matches. The CDR3 extends over 15 amino acids. The CDR3 loop reads CASSWLAGVKETQYF. The CDR3 nucleotides are TGTGCCAGCAGTTGGCTAGCGGGAGTCAAAGAGACCCAGTACTTC.

J is TRBJ2-1 and V is TRBV11-3; 9 nucleotides align to TRBD2. The CDR3 spans 17 residues. Germline assignment: CDR1 SGHNT and CDR2 YENEEA. Trimming removed 0 bases from V and 7 bases from J; junction bases left unmatched: 10. The CDR3 protein is CASSLDQRRGGGNEQFF. Written as DNA, the CDR3 is TGTGCCAGCAGCTTAGATCAACGGCGGGGGGGAGGAAATGAGCAGTTCTTC.